This TCR beta chain was documented in a study of response to subunit inactivated influenza vaccine. Trimming shortened V by 7 bases and J by 4 bases, and 14 bases separated the two germline ends. Germline CDR1 is MNHEY and CDR2 is SVGEGT. The CDR3 sequence is 14 residues long. TCRdb independently ran MiXCR on the RT-PCR reads; one entry per CDR3 protein. The sample contains more than 200,000 distinct CDR3 sequences, approximately 12% of which appear only once. Comments on this clonotype: Its antigen is unidentified.

Study-wide points: Each seasonal flu vaccination may recruit only limited new T cells, authors suggested.

The TCR comes from a man over 45 who received an inactivated influenza vaccine. The chain recombines TRBV6-2 or TRBV6-3 with TRBJ1-5; D possibly corresponds to TRBD1 (5 bases). This material consisted of non-naive T cells sorted from PBMCs, taken about 14 days before vaccination. The CDR3 here is CASTLMGGNQPQHF. The CDR3 DNA follows: TGTGCCAGCACCCTAATGGGGGGGAATCAGCCCCAGCATTTT.